What follows are 3 T cell receptor beta chains derived from one specimen sequenced in a study of CD8 T cells in Susac syndrome. RNA in amounts of 0.5 to 1 ug was reverse transcribed with random hexamers. TCRdb ran MiXCR on the immunoSEQ multiplex PCR reads and lists one entry per CDR3 protein. The data contain about 69,000 distinct CDR3 sequences, 95% of them singletons. Sequenced sample: CD8+ T cells from PBMCs. All receptors come from a human donor in good health.

V and J are TRBV5-6 and TRBJ1-1, with 8 positions matching TRBD1. Losses at the gene ends were 2 bases for V and 1 base for J; bases not matched to a gene: 4. The CDR3 length is 15 residues. CDR1 is SGHDT, CDR2 YYEEEE, per germline. The CDR3, as DNA: TGTGCCAGCAGCTTACCCCAGGGGGCGAACACTGAAGCTTTCTTT. Its protein product is CASSLPQGANTEAFF.

This clonotype has a single count. V gene TRBV7-9 combines with J gene TRBJ1-1; D ambiguous. V was cut by 5 bases and J by 3 bases, with 7 bases left in between. Germline V gene lookup returns CDR1 SEHNR and CDR2 FQNEAQ (reference sequence). CDR3 length equals 12 residues. CDR3 protein: CASSHRDTEAFF. Written as DNA, the CDR3 is TGTGCCAGCAGCCATCGGGACACTGAAGCTTTCTTT. Full variable domain (rest looked up from reference TRBV7-9 and TRBJ1-1): DTGVSQNPRHKITKRGQNVTFRCDPISEHNRLYWYRQTLGQGPEFLTYFQNEAQLEKSRLLSDRFSAERPKGSFSTLEIQRTEQGDSAMYLCASSHRDTEAFFGQGTRLTVV.

This chain connects TRBV7-6 to TRBJ2-1; 9 bases align to TRBD2. The CDR3 is 15 residues long. Germline CDR1 is SGHVS and CDR2 is FNYEAQ. The trim removed 1 base at V and 7 bases at J, leaving 5 bases unmatched. Here the CDR3 reads CASSLGSGGNNEQFF. The DNA for the CDR3 is TGTGCCAGCAGCTTAGGTAGCGGGGGAAATAATGAGCAGTTCTTC.